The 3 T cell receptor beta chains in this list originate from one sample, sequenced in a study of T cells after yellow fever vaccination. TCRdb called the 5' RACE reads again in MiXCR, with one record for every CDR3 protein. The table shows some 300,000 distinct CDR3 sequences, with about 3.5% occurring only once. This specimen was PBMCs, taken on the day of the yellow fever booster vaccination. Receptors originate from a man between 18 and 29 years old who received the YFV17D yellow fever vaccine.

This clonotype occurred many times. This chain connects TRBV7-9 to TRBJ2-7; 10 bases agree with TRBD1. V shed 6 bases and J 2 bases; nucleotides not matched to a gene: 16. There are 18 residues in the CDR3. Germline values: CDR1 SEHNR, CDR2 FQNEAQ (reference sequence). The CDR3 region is CASSNRDRGFLVPYEQYF. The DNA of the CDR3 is TGTGCCAGCAGTAACCGGGACAGGGGATTCCTTGTCCCCTACGAGCAGTACTTC.

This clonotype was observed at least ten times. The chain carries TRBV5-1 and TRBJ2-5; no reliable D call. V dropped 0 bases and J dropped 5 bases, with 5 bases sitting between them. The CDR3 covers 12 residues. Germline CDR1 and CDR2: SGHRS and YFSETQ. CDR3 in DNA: TGCGCCAGCAGCTTGGAGGACGAGACCCAGTACTTC. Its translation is CASSLEDETQYF.

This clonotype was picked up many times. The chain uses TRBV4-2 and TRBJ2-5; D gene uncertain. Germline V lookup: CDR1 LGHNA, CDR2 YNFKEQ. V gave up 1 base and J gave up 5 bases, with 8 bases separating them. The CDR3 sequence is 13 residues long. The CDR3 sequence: CASSQVVQETQYF. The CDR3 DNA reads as TGTGCCAGCAGCCAAGTGGTGCAGGAGACCCAGTACTTC.